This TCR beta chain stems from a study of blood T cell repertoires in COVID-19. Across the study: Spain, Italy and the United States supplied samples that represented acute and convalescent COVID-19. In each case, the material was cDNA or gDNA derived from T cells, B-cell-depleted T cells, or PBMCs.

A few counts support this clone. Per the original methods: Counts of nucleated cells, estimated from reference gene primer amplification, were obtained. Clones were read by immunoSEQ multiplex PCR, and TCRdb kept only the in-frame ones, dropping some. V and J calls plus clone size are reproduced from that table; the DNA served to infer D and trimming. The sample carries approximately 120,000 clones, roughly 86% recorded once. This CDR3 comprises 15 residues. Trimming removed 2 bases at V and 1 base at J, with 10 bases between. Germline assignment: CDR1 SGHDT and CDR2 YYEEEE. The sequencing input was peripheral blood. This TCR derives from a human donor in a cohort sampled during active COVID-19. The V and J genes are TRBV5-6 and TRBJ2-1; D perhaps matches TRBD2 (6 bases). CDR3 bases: TGTGCCAGCAGCTTAGCGGGTCTTTCCTACAATGAGCAGTTCTTC. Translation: CASSLAGLSYNEQFF.